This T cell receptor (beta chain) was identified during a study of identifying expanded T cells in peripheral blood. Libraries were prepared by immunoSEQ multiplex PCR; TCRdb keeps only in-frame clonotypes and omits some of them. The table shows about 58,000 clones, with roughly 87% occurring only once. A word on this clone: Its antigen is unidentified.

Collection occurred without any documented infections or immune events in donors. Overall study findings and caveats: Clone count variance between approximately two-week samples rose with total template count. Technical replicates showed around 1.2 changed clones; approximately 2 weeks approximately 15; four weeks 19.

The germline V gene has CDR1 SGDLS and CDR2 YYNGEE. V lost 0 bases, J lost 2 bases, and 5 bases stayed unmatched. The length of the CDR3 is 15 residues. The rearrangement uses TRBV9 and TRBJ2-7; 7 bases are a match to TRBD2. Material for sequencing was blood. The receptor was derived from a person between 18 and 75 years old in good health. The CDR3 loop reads CASSVEAGATYEQYF. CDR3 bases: TGTGCCAGCAGCGTAGAGGCGGGAGCGACCTACGAGCAGTACTTC.